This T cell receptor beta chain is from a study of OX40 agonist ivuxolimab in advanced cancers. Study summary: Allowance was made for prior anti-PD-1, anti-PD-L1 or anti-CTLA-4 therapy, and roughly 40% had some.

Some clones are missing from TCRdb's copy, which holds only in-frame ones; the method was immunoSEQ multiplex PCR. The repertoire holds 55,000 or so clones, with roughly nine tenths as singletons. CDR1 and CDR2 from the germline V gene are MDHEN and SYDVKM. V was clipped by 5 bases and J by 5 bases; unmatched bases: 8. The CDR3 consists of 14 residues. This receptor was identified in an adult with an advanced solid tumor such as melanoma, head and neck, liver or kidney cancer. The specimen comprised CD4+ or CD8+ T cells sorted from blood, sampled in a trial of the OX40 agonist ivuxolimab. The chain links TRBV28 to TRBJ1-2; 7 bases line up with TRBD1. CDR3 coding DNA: TGTGCCAGCAGTCTCAGGGGGGTAGGTTATGGCTACACCTTC. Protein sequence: CASSLRGVGYGYTF.